Listed below are T cell receptor beta chains from one sample, sequenced in a study of blood T cell repertoires in COVID-19. Generated by immunoSEQ multiplex PCR, the TCRdb table keeps only in-frame clones and is missing some. Of around 190,000 clones listed, approximately 86% are singletons. The sequencing input was PBMCs or T cells enriched from blood (not recorded which). Source of these receptors: a woman between 35 and 50 years old in a cohort exposed to, infected with or recovered from COVID-19 (not recorded which). Each CDR3 is given with its conserved first and last residue. Fields, in order: D gene, J gene, V gene, clone size, CDR3 DNA, CDR3 protein. The D gene is left open where the match is weak. The listing skips clone size in some rows; elsewhere it reads once, few, many or a size class.

-	TRBJ1-1	TRBV19	-	TGTGCCAGTAGTAGTCTACAGGGTAAGAGGGCTTTCTTT	CASSSLQGKRAFF
TRBD2	TRBJ2-1	TRBV4-2	-	TGTGCCAGCAGCCAAGATGTTACTAGCGGGAACGGCCGCTACAATGAGCAGTTCTTC	CASSQDVTSGNGRYNEQFF
TRBD2	TRBJ2-2	TRBV9	-	TGTGCCAGCAGCCGGAGCGGGAGTTCAACCGGGGAGCTGTTTTTT	CASSRSGSSTGELFF
-	TRBJ1-3	TRBV24-1	-	TGTGCCACCAGTGATACTCCCGGGAAGGGAGCCTCTGGAAACACCATATATTTT	CATSDTPGKGASGNTIYF
-	TRBJ1-2	TRBV3-1/TRBV3-2	-	TGTGCCAGCAGTCAAGACGCGGGGGGGCGAGGCTACACCTTC	CASSQDAGGRGYTF
TRBD1	TRBJ2-2	TRBV5-1	few	TGCGCCAGCAGCCGGGCCGGGACAGGGGACACCGGGGAGCTGTTTTTT	CASSRAGTGDTGELFF
-	TRBJ2-5	TRBV7-2	-	TGTGCCAGCAGCAATAGGCGGTACCAAGAGACCCAGTACTTC	CASSNRRYQETQYF
TRBD1	TRBJ1-5	TRBV5-1	once	TGCGCCAGCAGCTTCAGACAGGGAGGGCATTTT	CASSFRQGGHF
-	TRBJ1-2	TRBV7-9	-	TGTGCCAGCAGCTTAGTGCCAGGCCATAACTATGGCTACACCTTC	CASSLVPGHNYGYTF
TRBD1	TRBJ1-1	TRBV28	once	TGTGCCAGCAGTTCACTAGTCTCCCGGGACAGGGGGCAGTCGAACACTGAAGCTTTCTTT	CASSSLVSRDRGQSNTEAFF
-	TRBJ2-7	TRBV6-5	-	TGTGCCAGCAGTTACGGTAGGGGCTCCTACGAGCAGTACTTC	CASSYGRGSYEQYF
TRBD1	TRBJ1-1	TRBV6-6	-	TGTGCCAGCGCAGGACAGGGAGGCACTGAAGCTTTCTTT	CASAGQGGTEAFF
-	TRBJ1-1	TRBV6-1	-	TGTGCCAGCAGTGAAGCGGCGGGTTTGAACACTGAAGCTTTCTTT	CASSEAAGLNTEAFF
-	TRBJ1-5	TRBV12-3/TRBV12-4	-	TGTGCCAGCAGCATTACGTCGGGTCAGCCCCAGCATTTT	CASSITSGQPQHF
TRBD2	TRBJ2-7	TRBV11-2	-	TGTGCCAGCAGCCCATCCCCGGGGGGAAGGGGCTTGAGCGAGCAGTACTTC	CASSPSPGGRGLSEQYF
TRBD1	TRBJ2-6	TRBV7-2	-	TGTGCCAGCAGCCCCGAACCTTCAGGGGGTACCGGGGCCAACGTCCTGACTTTC	CASSPEPSGGTGANVLTF
TRBD2	TRBJ2-2	TRBV7-9	-	TGTGCCAGCAGCCCCTGGGACTACCCGAACACCGGGGAGCTGTTTTTT	CASSPWDYPNTGELFF
TRBD1	TRBJ1-4	TRBV15	once	TGTGCCACCAGCAGAGACGCATTGCGGGACAGGGGACTAGGGGTTAATGAAAAACTGTTTTTT	CATSRDALRDRGLGVNEKLFF
-	TRBJ1-1	TRBV6-6	-	TGTGCCAGCAGTTACTCGAGGCCGGGGAACACTGAAGCTTTCTTT	CASSYSRPGNTEAFF
-	TRBJ2-4	TRBV10-3	-	TGTGCCATCAGTGAAGGTGGAGTGCTAGCCAAAAACATTCAGTACTTC	CAISEGGVLAKNIQYF
TRBD1	TRBJ2-2	TRBV7-9	-	TGTGCCAGCAGCTCCGCCTCAGGACAGGGGAAAACCGGGGAGCTGTTTTTT	CASSSASGQGKTGELFF
-	TRBJ2-5	TRBV5-1	-	TGCGCCAGCAGCTTGGTGGCAACCCAAGAGACCCAGTACTTC	CASSLVATQETQYF
TRBD1	TRBJ2-4	TRBV6-4	-	TGTGCCAGCAGTGATGGAGGACAGGAGATACCTCTAGCCAAAAACATTCAGTACTTC	CASSDGGQEIPLAKNIQYF
-	TRBJ2-7	TRBV7-6	-	TGTGCCAGCAGCCAGTATTACGGGAGCTCCTACGAGCAGTACTTC	CASSQYYGSSYEQYF
-	TRBJ2-7	TRBV10-3	few	TGTGCCATCAGTGAGGAGCGGCTAGCCTACGAGCAGTACTTC	CAISEERLAYEQYF
TRBD1	TRBJ1-5	TRBV19	-	TGTGCCAGTAGTACCAACCCTGGACAGGGACATCAGCCCCAGCATTTT	CASSTNPGQGHQPQHF
TRBD1	TRBJ1-5	TRBV19	-	TGTGCCAGTAGGGGACAGGGAAGTCAGCCCCAGCATTTT	CASRGQGSQPQHF
TRBD1	TRBJ2-5	TRBV28	-	TGTGCCAGCAGTTTCAGGACAGGGGCCCCGGTAGAGACCCAGTACTTC	CASSFRTGAPVETQYF
-	TRBJ2-1	TRBV6-4	-	TGTGCCAGCAGTGACCTCGATCGAGTGTCCTACAATGAGCAGTTCTTC	CASSDLDRVSYNEQFF
-	TRBJ2-2	TRBV21-1	-	TGTGCCAGCAGCATAGTGGCAAAAGTGGTCAGGACACCGAACACCGGGGAGCTGTTTTTT	CASSIVAKVVRTPNTGELFF
-	TRBJ2-1	TRBV18	-	TGTGCCAGCTCACCAGTGGGCGGGGAGATATACAATGAGCAGTTCTTC	CASSPVGGEIYNEQFF
-	TRBJ1-1	TRBV4-1	-	TGCGCCAGCAGCCAGGGGGCCGTGGTGAACACTGAAGCTTTCTTT	CASSQGAVVNTEAFF
-	TRBJ1-6	TRBV6-5	-	TGTGCCAGCAGTTCTCCAGGGTGGGATAATTCACCCCTCCACTTT	CASSSPGWDNSPLHF
-	TRBJ1-1	TRBV19	once	TGTGCCAGTAAGGTCACCTCGGGGGGCACTGAAGCTTTCTTT	CASKVTSGGTEAFF
TRBD2	TRBJ2-3	TRBV5-1	-	TGCGCCAGCAGCTTGGGACTAGCGAGGAATACGCAGTATTTT	CASSLGLARNTQYF
-	TRBJ1-1	TRBV6-5	-	TGTGCCAGCAGTCTCCAAAGCATGAACACTGAAGCTTTCTTT	CASSLQSMNTEAFF
TRBD1	TRBJ1-1	TRBV4-1	-	TGCGCCAGCAGCCAACCCCCGCTGGGACAGGCCTTCACTGAAGCTTTCTTT	CASSQPPLGQAFTEAFF
-	TRBJ2-5	TRBV7-6	-	TGTGCCAGCAGCTCACGGCCGGGACACGCACAAGAGACCCAGTACTTC	CASSSRPGHAQETQYF
-	TRBJ2-3	TRBV6-2/TRBV6-3	-	TGTGCCAGCAGTTACCAAGGCAGGGGAGAAGGCACAGATACGCAGTATTTT	CASSYQGRGEGTDTQYF
-	TRBJ2-6	TRBV5-4	-	TGTGCCAGCAGCCGCCGGGGGACCTCTGGGGCCAACGTCCTGACTTTC	CASSRRGTSGANVLTF
-	TRBJ1-1	TRBV2	-	TGTGCCAGCCCTAGAAGAGCGGAGTACACTGAAGCTTTCTTT	CASPRRAEYTEAFF
TRBD1	TRBJ1-1	TRBV9	-	TGTGCCAGCAGCAGCGACAGGGGCCGAATGAACACTGAAGCTTTCTTT	CASSSDRGRMNTEAFF
-	TRBJ2-5	TRBV7-9	-	TGTGCCAGCAGCTTAGGTCCTAGGAAAGAGACCCAGTACTTC	CASSLGPRKETQYF
TRBD1	TRBJ1-1	TRBV6-1	-	TGTGCCAGCAGTGAAGGGGACAGGGGGCTCGCTTTCTTT	CASSEGDRGLAFF
-	TRBJ1-1	TRBV19	-	TGTGCCAGTAGTATTGGGGCAGCGAACACTGAAGCTTTCTTT	CASSIGAANTEAFF
-	TRBJ1-2	TRBV5-6	-	TGTGCCAGCAGCCGAATACTGGGACACCTTGCTAACTATGGCTACACCTTC	CASSRILGHLANYGYTF
-	TRBJ1-2	TRBV27	-	TGTGCCAGCGGTAGACGGGAGAACTATGGCTACACCTTC	CASGRRENYGYTF
TRBD1	TRBJ2-1	TRBV4-3	-	TGCGCCAGCAGCCAAGATGGACAGGTGAGCTCCTACAATGAGCAGTTCTTC	CASSQDGQVSSYNEQFF
TRBD2	TRBJ2-1	TRBV5-8	-	TGTGCCAGCAGCTCCCGGGACTACTACTACAATGAGCAGTTCTTC	CASSSRDYYYNEQFF
-	TRBJ1-1	TRBV28	once	TGTGCCAGCAGGCCCGGAGAAATTGAAGCTTTCTTT	CASRPGEIEAFF